The rows below give T cell receptor beta chains drawn from one sample of a study of control samples from healthy donors and cancer patients. TCRdb keeps only in-frame clones here, not all; method: immunoSEQ multiplex PCR. Among 130,000 or so clones listed, roughly 84% were seen once. Sequencing was performed on blood. The receptors come from a man aged 40-49 years in good health. Each CDR3 is given without its conserved first and last residue.

J gene,V gene,CDR3 protein
TRBJ1-1,TRBV10-2,ASSWDLSNTEAF
TRBJ2-5,TRBV4-1,ASSQWVGETQY
TRBJ1-1,TRBV7-9,ASSTRQGSNTEAF
TRBJ1-2,TRBV3-1/TRBV3-2,ASSQVGRTNYGYT
TRBJ1-2,TRBV6-1,ASSERRGLGGYT
TRBJ2-3,TRBV27,ASAARGGSTDTQY
TRBJ2-7,TRBV9,ASSVASGPTEQY
TRBJ2-5,TRBV3-1/TRBV3-2,ASSHSDRTQETQY
TRBJ2-1,TRBV10-2,ASSTGTGGYNEQF
TRBJ1-2,TRBV30,AWSSPGRYYGYT
TRBJ1-2,TRBV5-1,ASSFTDRGSYGYT
TRBJ2-7,TRBV6-6,ASSASGTSPYEQY
TRBJ2-5,TRBV9,ASSANLAGGETQY
TRBJ2-6,TRBV6-2/TRBV6-3,ASSLITLGDREAGANVLT
TRBJ2-1,TRBV7-2,ASSLGGGVRKYNEQF
TRBJ1-1,TRBV7-9,AGCLGASTEAF
TRBJ1-5,TRBV6-2/TRBV6-3,ASRPSLGGGNQPQH
TRBJ2-1,TRBV9,ASSPGAGINEQF
TRBJ2-7,TRBV24-1,ATSGGTRVYEQY
TRBJ2-7,TRBV15,ATSRDLGAYEQY
TRBJ2-2,TRBV27,ASSLRRSVIRKNTGELF
TRBJ1-5,TRBV30,AWSGQGARQPQH
TRBJ1-2,TRBV4-3,ASSQDLTGANYGYT
TRBJ2-5,TRBV2,ASSRPASGVYQETQY
TRBJ1-5,TRBV3-1/TRBV3-2,ASSQATGNQPQH
TRBJ1-3,TRBV14,ASSRTGASSGNTIY